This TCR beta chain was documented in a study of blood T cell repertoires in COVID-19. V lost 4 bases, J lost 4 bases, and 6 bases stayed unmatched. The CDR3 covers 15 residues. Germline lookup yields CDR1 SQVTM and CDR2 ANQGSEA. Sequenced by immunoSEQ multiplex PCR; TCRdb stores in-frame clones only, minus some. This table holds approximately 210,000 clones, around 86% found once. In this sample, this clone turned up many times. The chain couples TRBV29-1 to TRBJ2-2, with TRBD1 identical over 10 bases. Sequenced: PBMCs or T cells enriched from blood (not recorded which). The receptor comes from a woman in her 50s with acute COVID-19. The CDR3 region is CSVASGTGVTGELFF. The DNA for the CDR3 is TGCAGCGTTGCATCCGGGACAGGGGTCACCGGGGAGCTGTTTTTT.